A single TCR beta chain is shown here with its context. No antigen is known for it. A read error may account for a junction end that differs from germline. The repertoire was sequenced with immunoSEQ multiplex PCR; TCRdb's copy has only in-frame clones and lacks some. Of 57,000 or so clones detected, about nine tenths appear once; the ten largest clones hold roughly 18%. Looked up from germline, CDR1 is SQVTM and CDR2 is ANQGSEA. The CDR3 runs to 12 residues. The sample originates from a study of OX40 agonist ivuxolimab in advanced cancers. The overall study: Ivuxolimab, an agonist antibody against OX40 (CD134), was given to patients.

Overall study findings and caveats: Some of the lowest clonal expansion was seen in partial responders at 0.1-3.0 mg/kg.

This sequence joins TRBV29-1 and TRBJ2-7; a possible D gene is TRBD1 (6 bases). The clonotype was recovered from an adult with an advanced solid tumor such as melanoma, head and neck, liver or kidney cancer. Sequenced material: CD4+ or CD8+ T cells sorted from blood, taken in a trial of the OX40 agonist ivuxolimab. In DNA, the CDR3 is TGCAGCGTGGAAGGACAGACCTACGAGCAGTACTTC. Amino acid sequence: CSVEGQTYEQYF.